This T cell receptor (beta chain) was documented in a study of T cells in Graves' hyperthyroidism and ophthalmopathy. This clonotype was counted a few times. Antigen unknown. Overall study findings and caveats: Median prediction lead before ophthalmopathy onset was 6.5 months with the model.

In germline, CDR1 is MNHEY, CDR2 SVGEGT. V lost 5 bases and J lost 6, with 20 bases in between. This CDR3 region has 15 residues. Exclusion criteria comprised uncontrolled infection, other autoimmune disease, pregnancy or lactation. TCR beta CDR3 region amplification was performed from RNA transcripts. The HTBI primer set drove a first-round RT-PCR of the TCR CDR3. TCRdb itself ran the multiplex PCR reads through MiXCR, one entry per CDR3 protein. The sample has some 550,000 distinct CDR3 sequences, around 21% seen once. V usage is TRBV6-2 or TRBV6-3 and J usage is TRBJ2-7; D uncertain. The sample comprised blood. The origin of this receptor is a man younger than 35 with Graves' hyperthyroidism. The CDR3 reads CASSLWPSPAGEQYF. CDR3 in DNA: TGTGCCAGCAGTCTCTGGCCCAGCCCAGCTGGCGAGCAGTACTTC.